This T cell receptor beta chain was sequenced during a study of shared clonotypes between healthy human individuals. Study results and caveats: In this cohort, only blood was sampled, and tissue repertoires likely differ.

Replicate PCRs were loaded with about 300 ng DNA from unsorted PBMC, around 30,000 T cell genomes. Here immunoSEQ multiplex PCR was the method, and the copy in TCRdb shows in-frame clones only, minus some. The data contain about half a million clones, about 76% of them singletons. The healthy adult donors were HIV-negative and reported no recent acute infections or vaccinations. Donors comprised only Caucasian adults living in Nashville, Tennessee. Germline V gives CDR1 SGHDN, CDR2 FVKESK. This CDR3 comprises 13 residues. The trim removed 4 bases at V and 6 bases at J, leaving 5 bases unmatched. As for this clone: Its antigen is still unknown.

The chain joins TRBV14 to TRBJ2-7, with 8 bases fitting TRBD1. The specimen was PBMCs. The clonotype comes from a woman aged 40 to 49 in good health. Some clones in this sample may be carry-over from other donors' samples. The CDR3 region is CASSRQGMGEQYF. The CDR3 bases are TGTGCCAGCAGCCGACAGGGGATGGGCGAGCAGTACTTC.